This section outlines one TCR beta chain sequence together with its context. Its target is unknown. The entry originates in a study of CD8+ T cells in alopecia areata. General observations from the study: More clonal than normal scalp was lesional scalp, particularly alopecia totalis/universalis. Possibly because of HLA-related factors, TCR sharing was less clear across patients than in mice.

Collected material from alopecia areata patients comprised lesional scalp punch biopsies and peripheral blood. Sorted populations comprised CD4+ and CD8+ T cells obtained from PBMCs. The germline gives CDR1 KGHSH, CDR2 LQKENI. V lost 3 bases to trimming and J lost 2 bases, with 10 bases between them. This CDR3 is built from 14 residues. In each case, RNA was isolated and then reverse transcribed into cDNA as the sequencing template. TCRdb's copy holds only in-frame clones and misses some; the assay was immunoSEQ multiplex PCR. The sample lists about 23,000 clones, about 47% occurring once. The sequence was collected from a human donor with alopecia areata. The chain recombines TRBV18 with TRBJ1-2, with D unresolved. The material sequenced was NKG2D-high CD8+ T cells sorted from blood. The CDR3 protein is CASSPYGPNYGYTF. In nucleotides, the CDR3 is TGTGCCAGCTCACCGTACGGGCCCAACTATGGCTACACCTTC.